This T cell receptor (beta chain) is from a study of blood T cell repertoires in COVID-19. V trimming: 2 bases; J trimming: 9 bases; junction bases outside the gene matches: 10. The germline V gene has CDR1 LGHNA and CDR2 YSLEER. CDR3 length equals 15 residues. Using immunoSEQ multiplex PCR, the repertoire was profiled, and TCRdb retains in-frame clones only, with some absent. The top ten clones hold about 3% of a sample with roughly 280,000 clones, about 88% of them seen once. Sequencing was carried out using PBMCs or T cells enriched from blood (not recorded which). This sequence joins TRBV4-3 and TRBJ1-5; TRBD1 matches 7 bases. The TCR comes from a woman aged 50 to 60 who had recovered from COVID-19. CDR3 sequence reads: CASSQTDRAPGPQHF. The CDR3 DNA reads TGCGCCAGCAGCCAAACTGACAGGGCCCCGGGGCCCCAGCATTTT.